The next 15 T cell receptor beta chains were all read from a single sample in a study of radiation and T cells in renal cell carcinoma. Clones were sequenced by immunoSEQ multiplex PCR, and TCRdb holds only the in-frame ones, with some missing. The table records fewer than 9,000 clones, about 65% of them present only once. Treatment noted: treatment-naive control, cytoreductive nephrectomy. Sequenced material: tumor tissue, taken from a patient whose treatment was nephrectomy without radiotherapy. The origin of the receptors is a woman in her 70s with renal cell carcinoma.

This rearrangement joins TRBV20-1 to TRBJ1-1; unclear D gene. Per germline, CDR1 DFQATT and CDR2 SNEGSKA (reference sequence). CDR3 length: 11 residues. V lost 2 bases, J lost 3 bases, and 4 bases lay in between. The chain's CDR3 is CSARRDTEAFF. CDR3 coding DNA: TGCAGTGCTAGAAGGGACACTGAAGCTTTCTTT.

This clone showed up just once. This chain uses TRBV6-1 with TRBJ2-2; unclear D gene. Germline loops: CDR1 MNHNS, CDR2 SASEGT. This CDR3 is built from 14 residues. V lost 6 bases, J lost 3 bases, and 11 bases lay in between. The CDR3 DNA is TGTGCCAGCAGGGCTACAAGGGACACCGGGGAGCTGTTTTTT. This translates into CASRATRDTGELFF.

The chain combines TRBV5-1 with TRBJ2-7; 11 positions match TRBD1. Germline V gives CDR1 SGHRS, CDR2 YFSETQ. This CDR3 comprises 17 residues. V trimming: 0 bases; J trimming: 1 base; junction bases outside the gene matches: 6. The chain's CDR3 is CASSLAVGTGGSYEQYF. The CDR3, as DNA: TGCGCCAGCAGCTTGGCGGTCGGGACAGGGGGTTCCTACGAGCAGTACTTC.

The chain joins TRBV19 to TRBJ2-7; unclear D gene. This CDR3 contains 13 residues. CDR1 is LNHDA and CDR2 is SQIVND in the germline V gene (reference sequence). Trimming took off 5 bases at V and 1 base at J, with 9 bases between the two ends. CDR3 coding DNA: TGTGCCAGTAGTCCCCGGACGTCCTACGAGCAGTACTTC. Protein product: CASSPRTSYEQYF.

The CDR3 is CASSFKGISYEQYF. CDR3 DNA: TGTGCCAGCAGCTTCAAGGGGATTTCCTACGAGCAGTACTTC. The rearrangement uses TRBV5-6 and TRBJ2-7; possibly TRBD1 for D (5 bases). Per germline, CDR1 SGHDT and CDR2 YYEEEE. V gave up 2 bases and J gave up 1 base, with 10 bases separating them. This CDR3 has 14 amino acids.

The gene calls are TRBV28 and TRBJ1-5; the D gene is possibly TRBD1 (6 bases). Per germline, CDR1 MDHEN and CDR2 SYDVKM. This CDR3 contains 15 residues. Deletions cut 5 bases from V and 1 base from J, with 12 bases between. CDR3 bases: TGTGCCAGCAGTCTCGGGGGCGTGAGCAATCAGCCCCAGCATTTT. It specifies CASSLGGVSNQPQHF.

This chain joins TRBV5-1 and TRBJ2-3; D not certain. Per germline, CDR1 SGHRS and CDR2 YFSETQ. The V gene lost 0 bases and the J gene lost 0 bases, with 8 bases spanning the gap. The CDR3 has 15 residues. DNA of the CDR3: TGCGCCAGCAGCTTGGAAGCGATAAGCACAGATACGCAGTATTTT. Protein: CASSLEAISTDTQYF.

The chain links TRBV10-3 to TRBJ2-2, with 7 bases matching TRBD2. Germline CDR1 ENHRY, CDR2 SYGVKD. This CDR3 spans 15 amino acids. With V trimmed by 6 bases and J by 5 bases, 9 bases remained unmatched. The CDR3 protein is CAIRGGYQGTGELFF. The CDR3 DNA sequence: TGTGCCATCAGGGGAGGGTATCAAGGTACCGGGGAGCTGTTTTTT.

The V and J genes are TRBV5-5 and TRBJ2-2; D not certain. Germline CDR1 reads SGHKS; CDR2 reads YYEKEE (reference sequence). Trimming took off 3 bases at V and 10 bases at J, with 7 bases between the two ends. The length of the CDR3 is 11 residues. This CDR3 is CASSSLLELFF. The CDR3 DNA sequence: TGTGCCAGCAGCTCACTATTGGAGCTGTTTTTT. The entire variable domain, with the rest obtained from reference TRBV5-5 and TRBJ2-2, is as follows: DAGVTQSPTHLIKTRGQQVTLRCSPISGHKSVSWYQQVLGQGPQFIFQYYEKEERGRGNFPDRFSARQFPNYSSELNVNALLLGDSALYLCASSSLLELFFGEGSRLTVL.

The V and J genes are TRBV6-6 and TRBJ1-4; D is ambiguous. Trimming stripped 6 bases from V and 8 bases from J, with 4 bases between. Germline V lookup: CDR1 MNHNY, CDR2 SVGAGI (reference sequence). CDR3 length: 10 residues. CDR3 residues: CASRQEKLFF. CDR3 nucleotide sequence: TGTGCCAGCAGACAGGAAAAACTGTTTTTT.

This clone was found a few times. The J gene is TRBJ1-2, the V gene TRBV2, with D unresolved. CDR3 size: 14 residues. V was shortened by 7 bases and J by 4 bases, with 16 bases between the two germline ends. Germline V gene sequence: CDR1 SNHLY, CDR2 FYNNEI. CDR3 sequence: CASTGVVGFYGYTF. The CDR3 DNA sequence: TGTGCCAGCACTGGGGTGGTAGGATTCTATGGCTACACCTTC. The full variable domain, rest sourced from reference TRBV2 and TRBJ1-2, is EPEVTQTPSHQVTQMGQEVILRCVPISNHLYFYWYRQILGQKVEFLVSFYNNEISEKSEIFDDQFSVERPDGSNFTLKIRSTKLEDSAMYFCASTGVVGFYGYTFGSGTRLTVV.

This clone was recorded a few times. This sequence joins TRBV7-2 and TRBJ1-2; D perhaps matches TRBD1 (5 bases). The CDR3 contains 14 residues. Trimming pared 4 bases from V and 4 bases from J, leaving 13 bases between. CDR1 SGHTA and CDR2 FQGNSA come from the germline V gene. CDR3 in amino acids: CASSSATGFYGYTF. CDR3 nucleotides: TGTGCCAGCAGCTCTGCTACAGGATTCTATGGCTACACCTTC.

V usage is TRBV19 and J usage is TRBJ1-2; D is uncertain. The CDR3 runs 13 residues. Germline loops: CDR1 LNHDA, CDR2 SQIVND (reference sequence). Trimming stripped 6 bases from V and 6 bases from J, with 14 bases between. The CDR3 reads CASSAQRVNGYTF. The CDR3 DNA reads TGTGCCAGTAGCGCACAGAGAGTGAATGGCTACACCTTC.

The J gene is TRBJ1-1, the V gene TRBV7-2, with 7 nucleotides matching TRBD1. Germline CDR1 is SGHTA and CDR2 is FQGNSA. V dropped 5 bases and J dropped 5; count of bases not matched to a gene: 11. The CDR3 runs 15 residues. Written as DNA, the CDR3 is TGTGCCAGCAGCAAAAACACAGGGGTTGGGACTGAAGCTTTCTTT. Translated: CASSKNTGVGTEAFF.

The chain carries TRBV19 and TRBJ1-5; D is uncertain. Germline-derived CDR1 and CDR2 are LNHDA and SQIVND (reference sequence). Trimming left V 7 bases short and J 0 bases short, with 13 bases between. The CDR3 has 15 residues. The CDR3 DNA reads TGTGCCAGTACTCCGTCGGGGTTTAGCAATCAGCCCCAGCATTTT. As protein: CASTPSGFSNQPQHF.